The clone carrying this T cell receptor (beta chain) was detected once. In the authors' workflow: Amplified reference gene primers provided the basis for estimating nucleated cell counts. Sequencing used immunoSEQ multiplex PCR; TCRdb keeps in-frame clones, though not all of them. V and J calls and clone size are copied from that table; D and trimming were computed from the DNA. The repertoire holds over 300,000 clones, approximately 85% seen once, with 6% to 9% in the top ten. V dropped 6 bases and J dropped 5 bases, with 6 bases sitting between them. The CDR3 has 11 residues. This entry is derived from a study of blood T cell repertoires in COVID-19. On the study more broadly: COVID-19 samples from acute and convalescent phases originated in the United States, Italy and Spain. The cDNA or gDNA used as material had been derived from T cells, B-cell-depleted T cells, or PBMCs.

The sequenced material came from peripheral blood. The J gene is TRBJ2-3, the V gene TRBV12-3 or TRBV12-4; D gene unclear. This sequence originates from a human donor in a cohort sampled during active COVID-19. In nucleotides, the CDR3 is TGTGCCAGCAGCCAAAAAGATACGCAGTATTTT. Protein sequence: CASSQKDTQYF.